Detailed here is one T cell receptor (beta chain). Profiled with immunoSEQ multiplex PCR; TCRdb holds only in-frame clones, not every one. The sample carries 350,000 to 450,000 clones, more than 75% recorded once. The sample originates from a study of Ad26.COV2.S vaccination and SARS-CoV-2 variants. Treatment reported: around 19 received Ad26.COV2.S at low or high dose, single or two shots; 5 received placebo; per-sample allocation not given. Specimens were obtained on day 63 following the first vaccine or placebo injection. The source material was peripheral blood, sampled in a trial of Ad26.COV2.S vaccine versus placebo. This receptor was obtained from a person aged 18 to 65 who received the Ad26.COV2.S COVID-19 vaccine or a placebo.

The CDR3 region is CASSPETGLLGIQYF. CDR3 in DNA: TGTGCCAGCTCACCCGAGACTGGACTACTCGGCATTCAGTACTTC. The genes are TRBV18 and TRBJ2-4; perhaps TRBD2 as D (6 bases). Trimming removed 3 bases from V and 9 bases from J, with 18 bases in between. The germline V gene has CDR1 KGHSH and CDR2 LQKENI. The CDR3 spans 15 residues.